Presented here are 12 T cell receptor beta chains from one specimen sequenced in a study of T-cell memory formation after mild COVID-19. MiXCR, applied by TCRdb to the 5' RACE reads, yields one record per CDR3 protein. The repertoire includes 450,000 to 650,000 distinct CDR3 sequences, around 17% of them detected once, and more than 10% sits in the top ten. Sequenced sample: PBMCs or a T cell subset sorted from them (not recorded which). These receptors all stem from an adult woman who had mild COVID-19 (a few samples of this study predate the infection). Cell type and time point are not known.

This clonotype occurred a few times. CDR3 in amino acids: CASSFGQGVSRYYEQYF. The CDR3 coding sequence is TGTGCCAGCAGTTTTGGGCAGGGGGTGTCTCGCTACTACGAGCAGTACTTC. The chain joins TRBV12-3 or TRBV12-4 to TRBJ2-7, with 7 positions matching TRBD1. Trimming took 3 bases from V and 3 from J; bases not matched to a gene: 14. The CDR3 is 17 residues long.

This clonotype was seen more than once but under ten times. This sequence joins TRBV6-5 and TRBJ2-5; D ambiguous. CDR3 size: 14 residues. Trimming shortened V by 4 bases and J by 5 bases, and 14 bases separated the two germline ends. Germline assignment: CDR1 MNHEY and CDR2 SVGAGI. The CDR3 coding sequence is TGTGCCAGCAGTTCGCGGACGGGCTGGGAGACCCAGTACTTC. Protein product: CASSSRTGWETQYF.

This clonotype occurred a few times. The chain links TRBV20-1 to TRBJ2-3, with D maybe TRBD2 (5 bases). The V end lost 4 bases, the J end lost 3 bases, and 14 bases lay between the germline ends. Germline V gene lookup returns CDR1 DFQATT and CDR2 SNEGSKA (reference sequence). The CDR3 totals 14 residues. As DNA, the CDR3 is TGCAGTGCTACCCTAGCTTTGAGGACAGATACGCAGTATTTT. The encoded protein is CSATLALRTDTQYF.

The chain employs TRBV6-1 and TRBJ1-5; D possibly corresponds to TRBD1 (6 bases). Trimming removed 3 bases at V and 9 bases at J, with 12 bases between. The CDR3 contains 13 residues. Germline-derived CDR1 and CDR2 are MNHNS and SASEGT. CDR3 region: CASSETGFGPQHF. CDR3 bases: TGTGCCAGCAGTGAGACAGGTTTTGGGCCCCAGCATTTT.

This clonotype was seen a handful of times. The chain has TRBV9 and TRBJ1-4, with TRBD1 identical over 9 bases. V lost 4 bases, J lost 3 bases, and 4 bases stayed unmatched. Germline CDR1 and CDR2: SGDLS and YYNGEE. There are 15 residues in the CDR3. The CDR3 here is CASSMRQGANEKLFF. The CDR3 DNA follows: TGTGCCAGCAGCATGAGACAGGGGGCTAATGAAAAACTGTTTTTT.

The chain combines TRBV9 with TRBJ1-1; D is unresolved. Germline CDR1 and CDR2: SGDLS and YYNGEE. This CDR3 is built from 16 residues. V lost 0 bases to trimming and J lost 0 bases, with 12 bases between them. As DNA, the CDR3 is TGTGCCAGCAGCGTAGTGGTAGGGAGAATGAACACTGAAGCTTTCTTT. Translation: CASSVVVGRMNTEAFF.

This rearrangement joins TRBV4-1 to TRBJ2-1; TRBD1 or TRBD2 may be the D gene (5 bases each). The V end lost 4 bases, the J end lost 10 bases, and 17 bases lay between the germline ends. CDR3 length: 14 amino acids. Germline CDR1 is MGHRA and CDR2 is YSYEKL. CDR3 coding DNA: TGCGCCAGCAGCCTACAAATGGGGGAGAGAGAGCAGTTCTTC. Its translation: CASSLQMGEREQFF.

The table lists this clonotype with a few counts. This chain joins TRBV7-2 and TRBJ2-5; D possibly matches TRBD1 or TRBD2 (5 bases each). Trimming left V 5 bases short and J 0 bases short, with 19 bases between. The CDR3 is made up of 17 amino acids. Looked up from germline, CDR1 is SGHTA and CDR2 is FQGNSA. The CDR3 spells CASSLWGLALNQETQYF. The CDR3 bases are TGTGCCAGCAGCCTTTGGGGCCTAGCCCTAAACCAAGAGACCCAGTACTTC.

This chain uses TRBV30 with TRBJ2-1; 9 bases align to TRBD2. The V segment lost 3 bases and the J segment 2 bases; nucleotides outside the gene matches: 5. The germline gives CDR1 GTSNPN, CDR2 SVGIG (reference sequence). The length of the CDR3 is 15 residues. DNA for the CDR3: TGTGCCTGGAGCATAGGGACTAGCCCCTACAATGAGCAGTTCTTC. The encoded protein is CAWSIGTSPYNEQFF.

The V call is TRBV7-9, the J call TRBJ2-1; 10 positions agree with TRBD1. Germline assignment: CDR1 SEHNR and CDR2 FQNEAQ (reference sequence). The J segment lost 7 bases and the V segment lost 7 bases, leaving 7 bases of the junction unmatched. This CDR3 is built from 14 residues. Here the CDR3 reads CASKGQGLGNEQFF. The CDR3 nucleotides read TGTGCCAGCAAGGGACAGGGGCTAGGGAATGAGCAGTTCTTC.

A few counts support this clonotype. The genes are TRBV7-8 and TRBJ1-2; D not resolved. The CDR3 is 14 residues long. CDR1 is SGHVS and CDR2 is FQNEAQ in the germline V gene. V lost 3 bases, J lost 3 bases, and 11 bases lay in between. The DNA of the CDR3 is TGTGCCAGCAGCTTGAGAGAGACCTACTATGGCTACACCTTC. As protein: CASSLRETYYGYTF.

The V and J genes are TRBV2 and TRBJ1-6, with D uncertain. Trimming shortened V by 3 bases and J by 10 bases, and 10 bases separated the two germline ends. Germline V gives CDR1 SNHLY, CDR2 FYNNEI. This CDR3 has 13 residues. The chain's CDR3 is CASSEWWGSPLHF. The CDR3 nucleotides are TGTGCCAGCAGTGAGTGGTGGGGATCACCCCTCCACTTT.